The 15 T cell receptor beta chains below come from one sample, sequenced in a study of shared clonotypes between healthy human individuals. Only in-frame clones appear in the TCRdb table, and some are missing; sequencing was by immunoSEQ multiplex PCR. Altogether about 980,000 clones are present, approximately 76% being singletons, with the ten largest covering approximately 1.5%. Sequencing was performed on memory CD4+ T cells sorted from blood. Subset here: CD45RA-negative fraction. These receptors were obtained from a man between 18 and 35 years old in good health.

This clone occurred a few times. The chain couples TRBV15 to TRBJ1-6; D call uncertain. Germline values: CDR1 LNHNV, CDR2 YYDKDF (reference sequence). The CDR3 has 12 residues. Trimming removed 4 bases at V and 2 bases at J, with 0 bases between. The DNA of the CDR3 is TGTGCCACCAGCACCTATAATTCACCCCTCCACTTT. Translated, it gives CATSTYNSPLHF.

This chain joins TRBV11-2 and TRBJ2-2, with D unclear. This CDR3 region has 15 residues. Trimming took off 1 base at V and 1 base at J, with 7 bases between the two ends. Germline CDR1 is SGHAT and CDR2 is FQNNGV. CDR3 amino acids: CASSLASKNTGELFF. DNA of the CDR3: TGTGCCAGCAGCTTAGCTTCCAAGAACACCGGGGAGCTGTTTTTT.

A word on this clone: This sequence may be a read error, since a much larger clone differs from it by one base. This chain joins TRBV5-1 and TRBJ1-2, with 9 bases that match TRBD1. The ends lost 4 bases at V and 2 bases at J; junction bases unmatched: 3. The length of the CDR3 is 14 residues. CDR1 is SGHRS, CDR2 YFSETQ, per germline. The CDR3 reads CASSQGQGNYGYTF. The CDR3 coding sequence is TGCGCCAGCAGCCAAGGACAGGGGAACTATGGCTACACCTTC.

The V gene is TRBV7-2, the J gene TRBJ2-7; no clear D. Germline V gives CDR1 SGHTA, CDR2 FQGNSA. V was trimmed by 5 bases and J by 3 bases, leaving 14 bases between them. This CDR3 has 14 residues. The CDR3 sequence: CASSTQWNRYEQYF. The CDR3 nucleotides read TGTGCCAGCAGCACTCAGTGGAACCGCTACGAGCAGTACTTC.

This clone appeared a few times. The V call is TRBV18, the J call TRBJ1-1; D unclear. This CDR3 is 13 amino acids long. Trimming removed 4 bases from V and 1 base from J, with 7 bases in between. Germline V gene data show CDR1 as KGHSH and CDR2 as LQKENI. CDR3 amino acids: CASSLSRNTEAFF. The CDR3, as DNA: TGTGCCAGCTCACTCTCGCGGAACACTGAAGCTTTCTTT.

This CDR3 is CAWSTGQNGYTF. The CDR3 DNA reads as TGTGCCTGGAGTACGGGACAGAATGGCTACACCTTC. V is TRBV30 and J is TRBJ1-2, with 7 bases that match TRBD1. The V gene end was trimmed by 2 bases and the J gene end by 6 bases; junction bases not matched to a gene: 3. CDR1 is GTSNPN and CDR2 is SVGIG in the germline V gene (reference sequence). The CDR3 is 12 residues long. Filled out from reference TRBV30 and TRBJ1-2, the complete variable domain reads SQTIHQWPATLVQPVGSPLSLECTVEGTSNPNLYWYRQAAGRGLQLLFYSVGIGQISSEVPQNLSASRPQDRQFILSSKKLLLSDSGFYLCAWSTGQNGYTFGSGTRLTVV.

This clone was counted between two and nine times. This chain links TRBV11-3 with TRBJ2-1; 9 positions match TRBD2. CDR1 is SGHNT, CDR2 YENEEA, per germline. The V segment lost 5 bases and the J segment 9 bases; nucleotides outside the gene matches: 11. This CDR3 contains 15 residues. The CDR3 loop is CASSPGTSSLSEQFF. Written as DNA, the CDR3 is TGTGCCAGCAGCCCCGGGACTAGCAGTCTGAGTGAGCAGTTCTTC.

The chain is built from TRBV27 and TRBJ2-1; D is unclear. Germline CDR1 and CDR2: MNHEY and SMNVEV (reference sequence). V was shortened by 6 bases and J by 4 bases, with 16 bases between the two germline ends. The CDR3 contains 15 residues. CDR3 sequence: CASRSGPQFYNEQFF. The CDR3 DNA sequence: TGTGCCAGCAGGTCCGGGCCCCAGTTTTACAATGAGCAGTTCTTC.

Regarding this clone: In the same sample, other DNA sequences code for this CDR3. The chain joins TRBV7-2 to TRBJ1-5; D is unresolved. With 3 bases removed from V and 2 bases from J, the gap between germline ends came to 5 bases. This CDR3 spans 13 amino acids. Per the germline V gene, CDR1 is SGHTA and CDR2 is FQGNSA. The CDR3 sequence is CASSLRGNQPQHF. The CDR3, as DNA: TGTGCCAGCAGCTTGAGAGGCAATCAGCCCCAGCATTTT.

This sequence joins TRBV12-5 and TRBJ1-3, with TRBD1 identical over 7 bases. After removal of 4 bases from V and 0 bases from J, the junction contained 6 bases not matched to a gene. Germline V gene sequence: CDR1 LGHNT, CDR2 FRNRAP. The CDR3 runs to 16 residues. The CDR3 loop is CASGSTGSSSGNTIYF. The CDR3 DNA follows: TGTGCTAGTGGTTCGACAGGGTCTTCCTCTGGAAACACCATATATTTT.

The CDR3 DNA sequence: TGCAGCGGGTCAATAGGATCCTACGAGCAGTACTTC. Translating it yields CSGSIGSYEQYF. The gene calls are TRBV29-1 and TRBJ2-7; D gene unclear. In germline, CDR1 is SQVTM, CDR2 ANQGSEA. The CDR3 contains 12 residues. V was cut by 7 bases and J by 1 base, with 11 bases left in between.

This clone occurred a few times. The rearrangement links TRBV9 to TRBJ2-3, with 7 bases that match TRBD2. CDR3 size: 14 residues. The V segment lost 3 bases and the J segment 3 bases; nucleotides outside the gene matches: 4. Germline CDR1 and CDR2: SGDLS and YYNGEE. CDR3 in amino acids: CASSGARGTDTQYF. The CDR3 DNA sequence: TGTGCCAGCAGCGGGGCGCGGGGGACAGATACGCAGTATTTT. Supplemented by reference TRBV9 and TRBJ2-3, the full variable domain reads DSGVTQTPKHLITATGQRVTLRCSPRSGDLSVYWYQQSLDQGLQFLIQYYNGEERAKGNILERFSAQQFPDLHSELNLSSLELGDSALYFCASSGARGTDTQYFGPGTRLTVL.

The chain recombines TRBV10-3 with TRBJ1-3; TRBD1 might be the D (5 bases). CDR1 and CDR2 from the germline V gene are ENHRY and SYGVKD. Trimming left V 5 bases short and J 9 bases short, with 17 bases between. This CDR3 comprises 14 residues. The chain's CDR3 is CAISRPGTAGTIYF. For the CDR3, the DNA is TGTGCCATCAGTCGTCCAGGGACCGCCGGCACCATATATTTT.

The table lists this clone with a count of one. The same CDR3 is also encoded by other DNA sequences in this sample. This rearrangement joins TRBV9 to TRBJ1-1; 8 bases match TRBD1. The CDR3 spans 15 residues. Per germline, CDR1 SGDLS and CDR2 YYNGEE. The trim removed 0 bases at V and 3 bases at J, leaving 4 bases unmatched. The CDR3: CASSVGQGADTEAFF. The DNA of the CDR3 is TGTGCCAGCAGCGTAGGGCAGGGGGCGGACACTGAAGCTTTCTTT.

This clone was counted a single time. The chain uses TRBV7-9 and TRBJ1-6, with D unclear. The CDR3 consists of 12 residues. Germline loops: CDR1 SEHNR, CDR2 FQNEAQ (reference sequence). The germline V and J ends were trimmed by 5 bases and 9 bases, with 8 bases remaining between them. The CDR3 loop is CASSRGSSPLHF. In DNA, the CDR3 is TGTGCCAGCAGCCGGGGTAGTTCACCCCTCCACTTT. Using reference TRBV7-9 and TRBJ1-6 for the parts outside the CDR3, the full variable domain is DTGVSQNPRHKITKRGQNVTFRCDPISEHNRLYWYRQTLGQGPEFLTYFQNEAQLEKSRLLSDRFSAERPKGSFSTLEIQRTEQGDSAMYLCASSRGSSPLHFGNGTRLTVT.